The present TCR beta chain was sequenced within a study of cytomegalovirus exposure and HLA in healthy donors. Study-wide findings and caveats: Owing to their indistinguishability, certain V segments, notably TRBV6-2 and TRBV6-3, were excluded. Researchers reported in a later analysis that common viral pathogens appeared linked to several top clusters. Later analysis placed DRB1 highest and HLA-C lowest in TCR association rates, which differed by HLA locus.

This CDR3 has 13 amino acids. CDR1 is KGHSH, CDR2 LQKENI, per germline. V gave up 2 bases and J gave up 2 bases, with 6 bases separating them. A word on this clone: Its antigen is not known.

60 Vbeta and 13 Jbeta primers were used in PCR. The assay was immunoSEQ multiplex PCR, and TCRdb's table has in-frame clones only and misses some. The sample has roughly 20,000 clones, approximately 80% seen once. V usage is TRBV18 and J usage is TRBJ2-5; D possibly corresponds to TRBD1 (5 bases). This receptor was obtained from a human donor in good health. The sequenced sample was PBMCs. CDR3: CASSPTGQETQYF. In DNA, the CDR3 is TGTGCCAGCTCACCAACAGGTCAAGAGACCCAGTACTTC.